Below, one T cell receptor (beta chain) is given with its context. The data originate from a study of T-cell reconstitution after alpha-beta-depleted transplantation in children. Molecular barcoding with unique molecular identifiers was used for the TCRbeta library. A single record per CDR3 protein comes from TCRdb applying MiXCR to the PCR reads. The sample consists of roughly 500,000 distinct CDR3 sequences, about 12% of them appearing once. Germline lookup yields CDR1 ENHRY and CDR2 SYGVKD. V lost 5 bases to trimming and J lost 2 bases, with 7 bases between them. This CDR3 region has 13 residues. The V gene is TRBV10-3, the J gene TRBJ1-5; D perhaps matches TRBD1 (6 bases). The sample in question was PBMCs from the stem cell graft donor, obtained from the stem cell graft. The receptor's source is a human donor who donated a stem cell graft to a child with combined immunodeficiency. The CDR3 sequence is CAISPGGNQPQHF. In DNA, the CDR3 is TGTGCCATCAGTCCAGGGGGCAATCAGCCCCAGCATTTT.